The 9 T cell receptor beta chains listed next were all sequenced from one sample in a study of cytomegalovirus exposure and HLA in healthy donors. 60 Vbeta and 13 Jbeta primers were used in PCR. Method: immunoSEQ multiplex PCR; TCRdb's copy keeps in-frame clones and lacks some. In the table there are roughly 200,000 clones, roughly a tenth of which are singletons. Sequencing was carried out using PBMCs. Receptors were obtained from a woman aged 25 to 39 in good health and CMV-seropositive.

The chain employs TRBV10-3 and TRBJ2-5; possibly TRBD1 for D (6 bases). The V and J ends lost 8 bases and 1 base respectively, with 14 bases between them. Germline CDR1 reads ENHRY; CDR2 reads SYGVKD. The CDR3 sequence is 14 residues long. The CDR3 sequence: CAIRKGVTQETQYF. CDR3 sequence (DNA): TGTGCCATCCGGAAGGGGGTGACCCAAGAGACCCAGTACTTC.

The CDR3 bases are TGTGCCTGGAGTGACGGGGTCCCGGACGAGCAGTACTTC. Translating it yields CAWSDGVPDEQYF. The chain carries TRBV30 and TRBJ2-7, with D perhaps TRBD2 (5 bases). The CDR3 consists of 13 residues. V was shortened by 1 base and J by 5 bases, with 12 bases between the two germline ends. Germline V lookup: CDR1 GTSNPN, CDR2 SVGIG (reference sequence).

This clone appeared a few times. The rearrangement uses TRBV5-1 and TRBJ1-2; 9 nucleotides line up with TRBD1. Germline CDR1 reads SGHRS; CDR2 reads YFSETQ. The CDR3 has 14 amino acids. Trimming took 4 bases from V and 7 from J; bases not matched to a gene: 8. This CDR3 is CASSLTGTGSGYTF. Here the CDR3 DNA reads TGCGCCAGCAGCCTTACAGGGACAGGGTCTGGCTACACCTTC.

This clone was picked up a small number of times. The CDR3: CASSYGQGSQPQHF. The CDR3 region has the DNA TGTGCCAGCAGTTACGGGCAGGGAAGTCAGCCCCAGCATTTT. This chain joins TRBV6-5 and TRBJ1-5, with D maybe TRBD1 (5 bases). Looked up from germline, CDR1 is MNHEY and CDR2 is SVGAGI. The V and J ends lost 2 bases and 6 bases respectively, with 11 bases between them. The CDR3 runs to 14 residues.

The chain combines TRBV6-5 with TRBJ2-3; D unresolved. Trimming took 3 bases from V and 5 from J, leaving 15 bases between them. This CDR3 has 15 amino acids. Germline-derived CDR1 and CDR2 are MNHEY and SVGAGI. The CDR3 region has the DNA TGTGCCAGCAGTTATATGGCGGCGACGGGAGATACGCAGTATTTT. It yields the protein CASSYMAATGDTQYF.

In the case of this clone: The germline gene is not matched at one end of the junction; a read error may be the cause. The V call is TRBV6-6, the J call TRBJ2-2; D is possibly TRBD2 (5 bases). The germline V gene encodes CDR1 MNHNY and CDR2 SVGAGI (reference sequence). This CDR3 spans 14 amino acids. The CDR3 DNA is TGTGCCAGCAGGACACATATGAACACCGGGGAGCTGCTTTTT. Protein sequence: CASRTHMNTGELLF.

The chain is built from TRBV2 and TRBJ1-1; D gene ambiguous. The CDR3 contains 15 residues. In germline, CDR1 is SNHLY, CDR2 FYNNEI. With 8 bases removed from V and 1 base from J, the gap between germline ends came to 17 bases. The CDR3 reads CASFGPMYGNTEAFF. The CDR3 nucleotides are TGTGCCAGCTTTGGGCCCATGTACGGGAACACTGAAGCTTTCTTT. Filled out from reference TRBV2 and TRBJ1-1, the complete variable domain reads EPEVTQTPSHQVTQMGQEVILRCVPISNHLYFYWYRQILGQKVEFLVSFYNNEISEKSEIFDDQFSVERPDGSNFTLKIRSTKLEDSAMYFCASFGPMYGNTEAFFGQGTRLTVV.

A few counts support this clone. The gene calls are TRBV19 and TRBJ2-7; TRBD1 might be the D (6 bases). V dropped 4 bases and J dropped 6 bases, with 19 bases sitting between them. The CDR3 sequence is 15 residues long. Germline assignment: CDR1 LNHDA and CDR2 SQIVND (reference sequence). CDR3 DNA sequence: TGTGCCAGTAGTACGTGGAAGAGGGGGAGTAGCGAGCAGTACTTC. Translated: CASSTWKRGSSEQYF.

This clone has more than one count but fewer than ten. The chain couples TRBV5-1 to TRBJ2-1; 10 bases fit TRBD2. J lost 6 bases, V lost 0 bases, and 9 bases had no gene match. The length of the CDR3 is 17 residues. Germline CDR1 reads SGHRS; CDR2 reads YFSETQ. The CDR3 reads CASSLALSGRGPNEQFF. For the CDR3, the DNA is TGCGCCAGCAGCTTGGCCTTAAGCGGGAGGGGGCCCAATGAGCAGTTCTTC.